This TCR beta chain was captured by sequencing in a study of blood T cell repertoires in COVID-19. As for the study in general: The study drew acute and convalescent COVID-19 samples from the United States, Italy and Spain. PBMCs, B-cell-depleted T cells, or T cells were the source of the cDNA or gDNA that made up the material.

Methods used by the authors: Reference gene primer amplification in the assay estimated nucleated cell counts. Profiling relied on immunoSEQ multiplex PCR, and the TCRdb table lists in-frame clones only, not all of them. The DNA was the basis for D and trimming; V, J and clone size are from that table. Here the sample spans some 300,000 clones, around 88% being singletons. This TCR was recovered from a woman in her thirties who had recovered from COVID-19. The specimen sequenced was peripheral blood.

CDR3 protein: CASKGQNSYNEQFF. The CDR3 DNA reads as TGTGCCAGCAAGGGACAGAACTCCTACAATGAGCAGTTCTTC. This chain uses TRBV2 with TRBJ2-1; the match to TRBD1 covers 7 bases. CDR1 is SNHLY and CDR2 is FYNNEI in the germline V gene. With V trimmed by 7 bases and J by 0 bases, 3 bases remained unmatched. The CDR3 is 14 residues long.